A single sample gave rise to the 13 T cell receptor beta chains below, sequenced in a study of response to subunit inactivated influenza vaccine. Via MiXCR, TCRdb re-called the RT-PCR reads, giving one row per CDR3 protein. The sample carries approximately 170,000 distinct CDR3 sequences, about 12% recorded once. These data also featured in a second study, about T cells expressing NK-cell markers. From that second work: Libraries used 5'RACE template switching adding universal primer site and UMIs.

This sample comprised CD8+ T cells sorted from PBMCs, obtained 11 to 12 days after vaccination. The source of these receptors is a man in his forties or fifties who received an inactivated influenza vaccine.

This clonotype has a handful of counts. The V gene is TRBV4-2, the J gene TRBJ1-1; D ambiguous. Deletions cut 4 bases from V and 1 base from J, with 10 bases between. The CDR3 covers 14 residues. Germline V gene data show CDR1 as LGHNA and CDR2 as YNFKEQ. CDR3 residues: CASSRKTRNTEAFF. The CDR3 DNA reads TGTGCCAGCAGCCGCAAAACACGGAACACTGAAGCTTTCTTT.

This clonotype showed up many times. The rearrangement links TRBV27 to TRBJ2-3, with 7 bases identical to TRBD2. The CDR3 is made up of 15 amino acids. V was clipped by 2 bases and J by 1 base; unmatched bases: 3. Looked up from germline, CDR1 is MNHEY and CDR2 is SMNVEV (reference sequence). This CDR3 is CASSLRTSGTDTQYF. The CDR3, as DNA: TGTGCCAGCAGTTTAAGGACTAGTGGCACAGATACGCAGTATTTT.

At least ten counts were recorded for this clonotype. The gene calls are TRBV28 and TRBJ2-1, with D possibly being TRBD1 (6 bases). V was trimmed by 2 bases and J by 6 bases, leaving 11 bases between them. Germline lookup yields CDR1 MDHEN and CDR2 SYDVKM. The CDR3 contains 14 residues. The CDR3 bases are TGTGCCAGCAGTTTACCGACAGGTCGCAATGAGCAGTTCTTC. This encodes CASSLPTGRNEQFF.

The rearrangement links TRBV6-5 to TRBJ1-1; TRBD1 agrees at 8 bases. The germline V gene encodes CDR1 MNHEY and CDR2 SVGAGI. This CDR3 contains 15 residues. V was clipped by 2 bases and J by 0 bases; unmatched bases: 2. DNA of the CDR3: TGTGCCAGCAGTTACAGACAGGGGATGAACACTGAAGCTTTCTTT. This encodes CASSYRQGMNTEAFF.

This clonotype has ten or more counts. The chain uses TRBV29-1 and TRBJ2-1; TRBD2 matches 13 bases. V gave up 5 bases and J gave up 2 bases; unmatched junction bases: 9. The germline CDR1 and CDR2 sequences are SQVTM and ANQGSEA. The CDR3 runs 17 residues. The CDR3, as DNA: TGCAGCGTTTGGACTAGCGGGGGCGGTATGGCCTACAATGAGCAGTTCTTC. It encodes CSVWTSGGGMAYNEQFF.

The chain carries TRBV6-1 and TRBJ2-7; 12 bases map to TRBD2. CDR1 MNHNS and CDR2 SASEGT come from the germline V gene. Trimming cost V 2 bases and J 6 bases; bases outside gene matches: 5. The CDR3 length is 15 residues. The CDR3 is CASSEPLGLAGEQYF. Written as DNA, the CDR3 is TGTGCCAGCAGTGAACCTCTGGGACTAGCGGGCGAGCAGTACTTC.

CDR3: CANGRRTYEQYF. CDR3 sequence (DNA): TGCGCCAACGGGCGGCGGACCTACGAGCAGTACTTC. The J gene is TRBJ2-7, the V gene TRBV5-1; D unclear. The ends were cut back, 9 bases at V and 2 bases at J, with 12 bases in the middle. The CDR3 consists of 12 residues. CDR1 is SGHRS and CDR2 is YFSETQ in the germline V gene.

This clonotype turned up a few times. This rearrangement joins TRBV24-1 to TRBJ2-2; no definite D call. Trimming cost V 3 bases and J 7 bases, with 8 bases left between them. Germline CDR1 KGHDR, CDR2 SFDVKD. The CDR3 is 13 amino acids. The CDR3, as DNA: TGTGCCACCAGTGATCGGTGGGGCGGGGAGCTGTTTTTT. Residues: CATSDRWGGELFF.

V is TRBV9 and J is TRBJ2-2, with 7 bases identical to TRBD2. Losses at the gene ends were 7 bases for V and 5 bases for J; bases not matched to a gene: 11. The CDR3 sequence is 15 residues long. CDR1 and CDR2 from the germline V gene are SGDLS and YYNGEE. CDR3 in DNA: TGTGCCAGCGGGCTCAGCGGGGTGTATACCGGGGAGCTGTTTTTT. Protein sequence: CASGLSGVYTGELFF.

This clonotype showed up just a few times. The chain carries TRBV3-1 and TRBJ1-4, with TRBD1 as a possible D gene (5 bases). Trimming pared 0 bases from V and 2 bases from J, leaving 10 bases between. This CDR3 contains 16 residues. Germline CDR1 LGHDT, CDR2 YNNKEL (reference sequence). CDR3 bases: TGTGCCAGCAGCCAAGACGGGGGAGGGACTAATGAAAAACTGTTTTTT. Its translation: CASSQDGGGTNEKLFF.

The chain couples TRBV7-2 to TRBJ2-7; 9 bases line up with TRBD1. CDR3 length: 16 residues. Germline CDR1 SGHTA, CDR2 FQGNSA. J gave up 1 base and V 1 base, and 5 bases lay outside the gene matches. In DNA, the CDR3 is TGTGCCAGCAGCTTAGTGGTCGGGACAGGGTCCTACGAGCAGTACTTC. Its translation: CASSLVVGTGSYEQYF.

In DNA form, the CDR3 reads TGTGCCAGCAGCGTAGACGGGAGAGGAGAGCAGTTCTTC. The encoded protein is CASSVDGRGEQFF. V gene TRBV9 combines with J gene TRBJ2-1, with a tentative D call TRBD2 (6 bases). This CDR3 is 13 amino acids long. The germline CDR1 and CDR2 sequences are SGDLS and YYNGEE. Trimming took 0 bases from V and 10 from J, leaving 11 bases between them.

This clonotype showed up just a few times. The chain employs TRBV27 and TRBJ2-1; D gene uncertain. The CDR3 has 12 amino acids. V shed 0 bases and J shed 10 bases, with 7 bases lying between them. Germline CDR1 MNHEY, CDR2 SMNVEV (reference sequence). The CDR3 nucleotides read TGTGCCAGCAGTTTATCGATGGTCGAGCAGTTCTTC. Its protein is CASSLSMVEQFF.